These 14 T cell receptor beta chains were all obtained from the same sample, sequenced in a study of T cell clonality in common variable immunodeficiency. Study-wide results and caveats: In common variable immunodeficiency, TCR beta chains reportedly carried fewer deletions and N-nucleotide insertions.

Antigen specificity for these receptors is unknown. The repertoire was sequenced with immunoSEQ multiplex PCR; TCRdb's copy has only in-frame clones and lacks some. In total the sample includes about 33,000 clones, none of them seen once. The sequencing input was peripheral blood mononuclear cells. The receptors come from a human donor with common variable immunodeficiency.

Only a few counts were recorded for this clone. The read falls 3 residues short of the CDR3 end, and the missing part is taken from the germline J gene. The rearrangement joins TRBV7-9 to TRBJ1-4, with a weak D call TRBD1 (6 bases). CDR3 length: 15 residues. V lost 5 bases, J lost 8 bases, and 18 bases lay in between. Germline CDR1 reads SEHNR; CDR2 reads FQNEAQ (reference sequence). The CDR3 spells CASSKKGGRNEKLFF. CDR3 bases read: TGTGCCAGCAGCAAGAAGGGGGGGCGTAACGAAAAA.

This clone was counted ten times or more. With the read ending 3 residues before the CDR3 end, the germline J gene is used to fill in that end. The J gene is TRBJ2-5, the V gene TRBV5-1; no firm D call. Germline V lookup: CDR1 SGHRS, CDR2 YFSETQ. The ends were cut back, 4 bases at V and 3 bases at J, with 4 bases in the middle. This CDR3 contains 11 residues. The covered CDR3 bases are TGCGCCAGCAGCCTCGAAGAGACC. Translating gives CASSLEET. The CDR3 in its entirety is CASSLEETQYF.

This clone was seen only a few times. The read comes to an end 3 residues before the CDR3 does, leaving the germline J gene to fill in the end. This sequence joins TRBV7-3 and TRBJ2-1; 9 positions agree with TRBD2. J was trimmed by 7 bases and V by 5 bases; bases with no gene match: 12. Germline V gives CDR1 SGHTA, CDR2 FQGTGA. The CDR3 loop spans 16 amino acids. The part of the CDR3 DNA that was read is TGTGCCAGCAGCGTTACCCCGGGACTAGCCTCAAATGAG. Translating gives CASSVTPGLASNE. The full CDR3 is CASSVTPGLASNEQFF.

This clone was seen repeatedly, ten times or more. The sequenced fragment ends 3 residues before the CDR3 boundary, so the rest is inferred from the germline J gene. V usage is TRBV29-1 and J usage is TRBJ1-2; 8 positions agree with TRBD1. Germline-derived CDR1 and CDR2 are SQVTM and ANQGSEA. The CDR3 sequence is 13 residues long. Incomplete CDR3 DNA: TGCAGCGTAGACCCGACAGGGGCCGGAGGC. Residues: CSVDPTGAGG. The CDR3 as a whole reads CSVDPTGAGGYTF. Filled out from reference TRBV29-1 and TRBJ1-2, the complete variable domain reads SAVISQKPSRDICQRGTSLTIQCQVDSQVTMMFWYRQQPGQSLTLIATANQGSEATYESGFVIDKFPISRPNLTFSTLTVSNMSPEDSSIYLCSVDPTGAGGYTFGSGTRLTVV.

A word on this clone: The read halts 3 residues ahead of the CDR3 end, with the missing end drawn from the germline J gene. The chain joins TRBV18 to TRBJ2-3, with 10 bases lining up with TRBD1. Germline loops: CDR1 KGHSH, CDR2 LQKENI. The CDR3 has 15 amino acids. The V and J ends lost 3 bases and 3 bases, in that order; junction bases with no gene match: 3. The CDR3 reads CASSPGQGWTDTQYF. The sequenced part of the CDR3 DNA is TGTGCCAGCTCACCGGGACAGGGGTGGACAGATACG.

This clone has a handful of counts. The CDR3 reads CAWSATDSYNSPLHF. The part of the CDR3 DNA that was read is TGTGCCTGGAGCGCTACTGACTCCTATAATTCACCC. This sequence joins TRBV30 and TRBJ1-6; no clear D gene. The sequence runs out 3 residues before the end of the CDR3; the remainder is reconstructed from the germline J gene. The CDR3 totals 15 residues. V was cut by 3 bases and J by 0 bases, with 9 bases left in between. Germline V gene data show CDR1 as GTSNPN and CDR2 as SVGIG (reference sequence). Based on the CDR3 plus reference TRBV30 and TRBJ1-6, the full variable domain is SQTIHQWPATLVQPVGSPLSLECTVEGTSNPNLYWYRQAAGRGLQLLFYSVGIGQISSEVPQNLSASRPQDRQFILSSKKLLLSDSGFYLCAWSATDSYNSPLHFGNGTRLTVT.

This clone came up many times. The read finishes 3 residues shy of the CDR3 end, and the germline J gene is used to complete it. V is TRBV5-1 and J is TRBJ1-5; tentative D call: TRBD1 (5 bases). The CDR3 runs to 16 residues. The germline V and J ends were trimmed by 0 bases and 3 bases, with 13 bases remaining between them. Germline CDR1 is SGHRS and CDR2 is YFSETQ. The CDR3 loop is CASSLAGGDYNQPQHF. The part of the CDR3 DNA that was read is TGCGCCAGCAGCTTGGCCGGAGGGGATTACAATCAGCCC.

This clone has at least ten counts. The read terminates 3 residues before the CDR3 end, so the remaining end is supplied by the germline J gene. This rearrangement joins TRBV5-1 to TRBJ1-2; 10 positions agree with TRBD1. This CDR3 contains 14 residues. From germline, CDR1 is SGHRS and CDR2 YFSETQ. The CDR3 loop is CASSLGGTGDGYTF. CDR3 DNA, as far as it was read: TGCGCCAGCAGCTTGGGCGGGACAGGGGACGGC.

In regard to this clone: From the germline J gene comes the end of the CDR3, since the read stops 3 residues before it. The rearrangement joins TRBV7-3 to TRBJ2-1; TRBD1 matches 8 bases. This CDR3 is built from 17 residues. Germline CDR1 and CDR2: SGHTA and FQGTGA. The V segment lost 5 bases and the J segment 3 bases; nucleotides outside the gene matches: 12. The sequenced CDR3 bases are TGTGCCAGCAGCCCGGACAGGGCGATCTTTCACTACAATGAG. Translating it yields CASSPDRAIFHYNE. The CDR3 in its entirety is CASSPDRAIFHYNEQFF.

The table lists this clone with a few counts. The read comes to an end 3 residues before the CDR3 does, leaving the germline J gene to fill in the end. V usage is TRBV2 and J usage is TRBJ1-1; D is possibly TRBD1 (5 bases). Germline V gene sequence: CDR1 SNHLY, CDR2 FYNNEI. The CDR3 spans 14 residues. V was trimmed by 7 bases and J by 1 base, leaving 13 bases between them. CDR3 region: CASTARGENTEAFF. CDR3 DNA (partial): TGTGCCAGCACCGCCCGGGGGGAGAACACTGAA.

This clone has only a few counts. The read comes to an end 3 residues before the CDR3 does, leaving the germline J gene to fill in the end. The chain uses TRBV7-8 and TRBJ2-7; D possibly corresponds to TRBD1 (6 bases). Between the trimmed V and J ends, which lost 5 bases and 0 bases, there was a span of 14 bases. This CDR3 has 15 amino acids. The germline V gene encodes CDR1 SGHVS and CDR2 FQNEAQ. The sequenced CDR3 bases are TGTGCCAGCAGCGTGCATCCAGGGGACTCCTACGAG. It is translated as CASSVHPGDSYE. The CDR3 as a whole reads CASSVHPGDSYEQYF.

This clone has only a few counts. The read gets to within 3 residues of the CDR3 end, and the germline J gene fills in the rest. The chain recombines TRBV19 with TRBJ1-5, with 8 bases fitting TRBD1. V lost 0 bases and J lost 3; bases outside the gene matches: 1. Germline V gives CDR1 LNHDA, CDR2 SQIVND (reference sequence). This CDR3 has 15 amino acids. The CDR3 protein is CASSIDQGANQPQHF. CDR3 bases read: TGTGCCAGTAGTATAGATCAGGGGGCCAATCAGCCC.

This clone showed up many times. The read comes to an end 3 residues before the CDR3 does, leaving the germline J gene to fill in the end. This chain joins TRBV5-1 and TRBJ2-5, with 15 positions matching TRBD2. The germline CDR1 and CDR2 sequences are SGHRS and YFSETQ. The V and J ends lost 4 bases and 2 bases, in that order; junction bases with no gene match: 9. The CDR3 is 18 amino acids. The CDR3 spells CASSNGLAGGPKQETQYF. The covered CDR3 bases are TGCGCCAGCAGCAACGGACTAGCGGGGGGGCCGAAGCAAGAGACC.

About this clone: The read comes to an end 3 residues before the CDR3 does, leaving the germline J gene to fill in the end. The chain links TRBV6-2 or TRBV6-3 to TRBJ2-7; TRBD1 might be the D (6 bases). Trimming took 2 bases from V and 5 from J, leaving 13 bases between them. This CDR3 is 14 amino acids long. CDR1 MNHEY and CDR2 SVGEGT come from the germline V gene. The CDR3 loop is CASSYGDPGDEQYF. The DNA read from the CDR3 is TGTGCCAGCAGTTACGGGGACCCAGGGGACGAG.